A single sample gave rise to the 29 T cell receptor beta chains below, sequenced in a study of cytomegalovirus exposure and HLA in healthy donors. PCR involved 60 Vbeta and 13 Jbeta primers. TCRdb's copy holds only in-frame clones and misses some; the assay was immunoSEQ multiplex PCR. Altogether approximately 170,000 clones are present, around 78% being singletons, with the ten largest covering around 1.5%. Sequencing input: PBMCs. The receptors shown here come from a man aged 35 to 55 in good health and CMV-seronegative.

The chain employs TRBV14 and TRBJ2-1, with D maybe TRBD2 (5 bases). V lost 2 bases to trimming and J lost 8 bases, with 19 bases between them. The CDR3 is 16 amino acids. CDR1 is SGHDN and CDR2 is FVKESK in the germline V gene. The chain's CDR3 is CASSQKTLGIVHEQFF. The CDR3 nucleotides are TGTGCCAGCAGCCAAAAGACACTCGGGATTGTCCATGAGCAGTTCTTC. The variable domain in full, completed from reference TRBV14 and TRBJ2-1, reads EAGVTQFPSHSVIEKGQTVTLRCDPISGHDNLYWYRRVMGKEIKFLLHFVKESKQDESGMPNNRFLAERTGGTYSTLKVQPAELEDSGVYFCASSQKTLGIVHEQFFGPGTRLTVL.

This chain uses TRBV30 with TRBJ2-1; 11 nucleotides match TRBD2. The trim removed 8 bases at V and 4 bases at J, leaving 10 bases unmatched. The CDR3 sequence is 15 residues long. Germline assignment: CDR1 GTSNPN and CDR2 SVGIG (reference sequence). The CDR3 loop is CAGGTGTSGYNEQFF. The DNA for the CDR3 is TGTGCCGGGGGGACCGGGACTAGCGGTTACAATGAGCAGTTCTTC. Filled out from reference TRBV30 and TRBJ2-1, the complete variable domain reads SQTIHQWPATLVQPVGSPLSLECTVEGTSNPNLYWYRQAAGRGLQLLFYSVGIGQISSEVPQNLSASRPQDRQFILSSKKLLLSDSGFYLCAGGTGTSGYNEQFFGPGTRLTVL.

This clone was seen more than once but under ten times. The chain links TRBV9 to TRBJ2-7; perhaps TRBD2 as D (6 bases). Trimming pared 0 bases from V and 3 bases from J, leaving 16 bases between. Looked up from germline, CDR1 is SGDLS and CDR2 is YYNGEE. This CDR3 spans 16 amino acids. CDR3 coding DNA: TGTGCCAGCAGCGTAGGTGGGGGGACGACCTTCTACGAGCAGTACTTC. It codes for CASSVGGGTTFYEQYF.

J is TRBJ2-3 and V is TRBV21-1; the table's D call, TRBD2, was not checked against the DNA. TRBV21-1 is reported as a pseudogene. The CDR3 extends over 13 amino acids. The CDR3 sequence: CASSTGVSDTQYF. CDR3 coding DNA: TGTGCCAGCAGCACGGGAGTCTCAGATACGCAGTATTTT.

This chain connects TRBV5-1 to TRBJ2-4; maybe TRBD1 (6 bases). Trimming shortened V by 0 bases and J by 0 bases, and 13 bases separated the two germline ends. The CDR3 is made up of 17 amino acids. Germline V gives CDR1 SGHRS, CDR2 YFSETQ. CDR3 sequence: CASSLVGQSLAKNIQYF. In DNA, the CDR3 is TGCGCCAGCAGCTTGGTTGGACAGTCCTTAGCCAAAAACATTCAGTACTTC. Complete variable domain (other parts from reference TRBV5-1 and TRBJ2-4): KAGVTQTPRYLIKTRGQQVTLSCSPISGHRSVSWYQQTPGQGLQFLFEYFSETQRNKGNFPGRFSGRQFSNSRSEMNVSTLELGDSALYLCASSLVGQSLAKNIQYFGAGTRLSVL.

The chain carries TRBV4-2 and TRBJ2-3; 7 bases agree with TRBD1. CDR3 length: 14 amino acids. Germline lookup yields CDR1 LGHNA and CDR2 YNFKEQ. The V segment lost 6 bases and the J segment 2 bases; nucleotides outside the gene matches: 5. The CDR3 sequence is CASRGTVITDTQYF. The DNA of the CDR3 is TGTGCCAGCAGGGGGACAGTTATCACAGATACGCAGTATTTT.

The count of this clone is one. Other DNA sequences in the sample encode the same CDR3. V gene TRBV13 combines with J gene TRBJ2-2; D gene ambiguous. Germline CDR1 is PRHDT and CDR2 is FYEKMQ (reference sequence). V lost 0 bases to trimming and J lost 7 bases, with 6 bases between them. CDR3 length: 13 amino acids. The chain's CDR3 is CASSLGGGGELFF. In nucleotides, the CDR3 is TGTGCCAGCAGCTTAGGCGGCGGCGGGGAGCTGTTTTTT.

The CDR3 DNA sequence: TGCGCCAGCAGCTTGGGACAGAGAGATGAAAAACTGTTTTTT. It yields the protein CASSLGQRDEKLFF. The genes are TRBV5-1 and TRBJ1-4, with D maybe TRBD1 (5 bases). V dropped 0 bases and J dropped 6 bases, with 9 bases sitting between them. The CDR3 runs to 14 residues. Germline-derived CDR1 and CDR2 are SGHRS and YFSETQ.

The rearrangement links TRBV29-1 to TRBJ1-1, with D tentatively TRBD1 (6 bases). CDR3 length equals 15 residues. The germline CDR1 and CDR2 sequences are SQVTM and ANQGSEA. V lost 6 bases and J 1 base, leaving 18 bases between the germline ends. The CDR3 reads CSVREGGRPNTEAFF. CDR3 nucleotide sequence: TGCAGCGTGAGAGAGGGGGGGCGACCGAACACTGAAGCTTTCTTT.

The rearrangement uses TRBV19 and TRBJ1-2; D ambiguous. In germline, CDR1 is LNHDA, CDR2 SQIVND (reference sequence). V lost 4 bases and J lost 3, with 9 bases in between. The CDR3 length is 13 residues. The CDR3 loop reads CASSSFQYYGYTF. The CDR3 DNA reads TGTGCCAGTAGTAGCTTCCAGTACTATGGCTACACCTTC.

CDR3 sequence (DNA): TGCGCCAGCAGCTGGACTTTAAGCGGGCTCTCCTACGAGCAGTACTTC. It yields the protein CASSWTLSGLSYEQYF. The chain joins TRBV5-1 to TRBJ2-7, with a possible D match to TRBD2 (6 bases). CDR3 length: 16 amino acids. Germline CDR1 reads SGHRS; CDR2 reads YFSETQ. Trimming left V 3 bases short and J 0 bases short, with 16 bases between.

The J gene is TRBJ2-1, the V gene TRBV4-1; 7 bases are shared with TRBD2. CDR3 length equals 14 residues. The junction had 1 base not matched to a gene; V was cut back by 0 bases and J by 5 bases. Germline CDR1 reads MGHRA; CDR2 reads YSYEKL. CDR3 loop: CASSQDRGDNEQFF. In DNA form, the CDR3 reads TGCGCCAGCAGCCAAGATCGGGGGGACAATGAGCAGTTCTTC.

The V call is TRBV2, the J call TRBJ2-7; 7 bases line up with TRBD2. Germline CDR1 is SNHLY and CDR2 is FYNNEI. Trimming cost V 3 bases and J 7 bases; bases outside gene matches: 9. This CDR3 contains 14 residues. Here the CDR3 reads CASSDQIGGREQYF. CDR3 in DNA: TGTGCCAGCAGTGATCAGATCGGGGGGAGGGAGCAGTACTTC.

Only a few counts were recorded for this clone. The chain carries TRBV5-6 and TRBJ2-3; TRBD2 might be the D (5 bases). Trimming cost V 3 bases and J 3 bases, with 11 bases left between them. CDR1 is SGHDT and CDR2 is YYEEEE in the germline V gene. The CDR3 runs 14 residues. CDR3 loop: CASSSAPGTDTQYF. The DNA for the CDR3 is TGTGCCAGCAGCTCCGCCCCGGGGACAGATACGCAGTATTTT.

This chain uses TRBV6-6 with TRBJ2-2, with 9 bases identical to TRBD1. CDR1 and CDR2 from the germline V gene are MNHNY and SVGAGI (reference sequence). J lost 6 bases, V lost 5 bases, and 7 bases had no gene match. This CDR3 is built from 15 residues. CDR3 DNA: TGTGCCAGCAGTAGACAGGGGGGGTCGGCCGGGGAGCTGTTTTTT. This translates into CASSRQGGSAGELFF.

The rearrangement joins TRBV10-1 to TRBJ2-7; possibly TRBD2 for D (6 bases). V shed 6 bases and J shed 1 base, with 16 bases lying between them. This CDR3 has 15 amino acids. Germline V gene sequence: CDR1 WNHNN, CDR2 SYGVQD (reference sequence). The CDR3 reads CASSPWGERSYEQYF. CDR3 in DNA: TGCGCCAGCAGCCCCTGGGGGGAAAGATCCTACGAGCAGTACTTC.

The J gene is TRBJ2-3, the V gene TRBV27; TRBD2 aligns across 8 bases. J gave up 0 bases and V 6 bases, and 5 bases lay outside the gene matches. From germline, CDR1 is MNHEY and CDR2 SMNVEV (reference sequence). This CDR3 is 15 amino acids long. In DNA form, the CDR3 reads TGTGCCAGCAGGAGTAGCGGGATCAGCACAGATACGCAGTATTTT. It specifies CASRSSGISTDTQYF.

J is TRBJ2-1 and V is TRBV7-3; 11 bases fit TRBD2. Germline V gene data show CDR1 as SGHTA and CDR2 as FQGTGA. The CDR3 consists of 15 residues. J gave up 4 bases and V 9 bases, and 8 bases lay outside the gene matches. The CDR3 bases are TGTGCCAGTGCGCTAGCGGGAGGTTTATACAATGAGCAGTTCTTC. It yields the protein CASALAGGLYNEQFF.

This clone was seen a few times. The V gene is TRBV15, the J gene TRBJ1-6; TRBD1 is a possible D gene (6 bases). Trimming shortened V by 1 base and J by 7 bases, and 11 bases separated the two germline ends. The CDR3 loop spans 15 amino acids. The germline V gene encodes CDR1 LNHNV and CDR2 YYDKDF (reference sequence). The CDR3 DNA reads as TGTGCCACCAGCAGAGGTCACAGGGAGAATTCACCCCTCCACTTT. It codes for CATSRGHRENSPLHF.

The chain is built from TRBV29-1 and TRBJ1-1; D remains ambiguous. The V gene's germline CDR1 is SQVTM and CDR2 ANQGSEA. V lost 4 bases and J 1 base, leaving 10 bases between the germline ends. The CDR3 extends over 13 amino acids. CDR3 nucleotide sequence: TGCAGCGTTGCTGAGATGTCGAACACTGAAGCTTTCTTT. Translating it yields CSVAEMSNTEAFF.

This clone has just one count. The chain couples TRBV7-6 to TRBJ2-5, with 7 bases matching TRBD2. The J segment lost 5 bases and the V segment lost 5 bases, leaving 2 bases of the junction unmatched. The CDR3 runs to 12 residues. Looked up from germline, CDR1 is SGHVS and CDR2 is FNYEAQ. CDR3: CASSGGEETQYF. In DNA, the CDR3 is TGTGCCAGCAGCGGGGGGGAGGAGACCCAGTACTTC.

Details on this clone: One end of the junction varies from germline; a read error may be responsible. In the same sample, other DNA sequences code for this CDR3. This chain uses TRBV6-5 with TRBJ1-1; D may be TRBD1 (5 bases). The CDR3 is 15 residues long. Germline V CDR1 and CDR2: MNHEY, SVGAGI. For the CDR3, the DNA is TGCGCCAGCAGATCAGGGCCCTGGATGAACACTGAAGCTTTCTTT. Amino acids: CASRSGPWMNTEAFF.

The rearrangement links TRBV7-3 to TRBJ2-1, with 8 nucleotides matching TRBD2. With V trimmed by 5 bases and J by 3 bases, 9 bases remained unmatched. Germline-derived CDR1 and CDR2 are SGHTA and FQGTGA. The CDR3 is 16 residues long. The CDR3: CASSQGRGRHYNEQFF. In nucleotides, the CDR3 is TGTGCCAGCAGCCAAGGACGCGGGAGGCACTACAATGAGCAGTTCTTC. The variable domain in full, completed from reference TRBV7-3 and TRBJ2-1, reads GAGVSQTPSNKVTEKGKYVELRCDPISGHTALYWYRQSLGQGPEFLIYFQGTGAADDSGLPNDRFFAVRPEGSVSTLKIQRTERGDSAVYLCASSQGRGRHYNEQFFGPGTRLTVL.

This chain uses TRBV9 with TRBJ2-7, with 7 positions matching TRBD2. The CDR3 contains 15 residues. Germline values: CDR1 SGDLS, CDR2 YYNGEE. Germline trimming cut 4 bases from V and 7 bases from J; bases unmatched to any gene: 14. The CDR3 loop is CASSPTSTEGREQYF. In nucleotides, the CDR3 is TGTGCCAGCAGCCCGACTAGCACCGAGGGAAGGGAGCAGTACTTC.

This rearrangement joins TRBV30 to TRBJ2-3; the match to TRBD2 covers 13 bases. CDR1 GTSNPN and CDR2 SVGIG come from the germline V gene (reference sequence). The CDR3 contains 16 residues. V trimming: 3 bases; J trimming: 3 bases; junction bases outside the gene matches: 6. DNA of the CDR3: TGTGCCTGGAGGGACCTACTAGCGGGAGGGACAGATACGCAGTATTTT. This sequence encodes CAWRDLLAGGTDTQYF.

This chain connects TRBV2 to TRBJ2-7; 11 nucleotides line up with TRBD2. The germline V gene has CDR1 SNHLY and CDR2 FYNNEI. This CDR3 spans 15 amino acids. With 1 base clipped from V and 3 bases from J, the junction kept 2 bases outside the gene matches. For the CDR3, the DNA is TGTGCCAGCAGTGAAGGACTAGCGGGAAGCTACGAGCAGTACTTC. The encoded protein is CASSEGLAGSYEQYF. Variable domain in full (rest from reference TRBV2 and TRBJ2-7): EPEVTQTPSHQVTQMGQEVILRCVPISNHLYFYWYRQILGQKVEFLVSFYNNEISEKSEIFDDQFSVERPDGSNFTLKIRSTKLEDSAMYFCASSEGLAGSYEQYFGPGTRLTVT.

This clone was picked up a small number of times. The chain employs TRBV11-2 and TRBJ2-2; D unresolved. The germline gives CDR1 SGHAT, CDR2 FQNNGV. The V end was cut by 0 bases, the J end by 2 bases, with 4 bases between. The CDR3 has 14 amino acids. Written as DNA, the CDR3 is TGTGCCAGCAGCTTAGATCCAAACACCGGGGAGCTGTTTTTT. Residues: CASSLDPNTGELFF.

The chain uses TRBV7-2 and TRBJ2-4; D is undetermined. The CDR3 contains 12 residues. Trimming shortened V by 1 base and J by 9 bases, and 7 bases separated the two germline ends. The germline V gene has CDR1 SGHTA and CDR2 FQGNSA. For the CDR3, the DNA is TGTGCCAGCAGCTTAGGGGCATCCATTCAGTACTTC. This gives the protein CASSLGASIQYF. Full variable domain (remainder filled in from reference TRBV7-2 and TRBJ2-4): GAGVSQSPSNKVTEKGKDVELRCDPISGHTALYWYRQSLGQGLEFLIYFQGNSAPDKSGLPSDRFSAERTGGSVSTLTIQRTQQEDSAVYLCASSLGASIQYFGAGTRLSVL.

This chain links TRBV10-3 with TRBJ1-4; 10 positions agree with TRBD1. The germline V gene encodes CDR1 ENHRY and CDR2 SYGVKD. Trimming took 11 bases from V and 7 from J; bases not matched to a gene: 7. The CDR3 spans 13 residues. CDR3 DNA: TGTGCCGCGGCCGGGACAGGGGCTGAAAAACTGTTTTTT. It codes for CAAAGTGAEKLFF.